In its sample, the clone carrying this T cell receptor beta chain was seen once. This entry is derived from a study of shared clonotypes between healthy human individuals. Assay: immunoSEQ multiplex PCR; the TCRdb copy retains only in-frame clones and omits some. The table lists 600,000 to 750,000 clones, over 60% of them singletons, with approximately 2% in the top ten. CDR1 is MGHRA and CDR2 is YSYEKL in the germline V gene. The V and J ends lost 0 bases and 4 bases respectively, with 10 bases between them. This CDR3 region has 14 residues. The J gene is TRBJ2-7, the V gene TRBV4-1; no clear D. The TCR was taken from a woman aged 25 to 45 in good health. The specimen sequenced was memory CD4+ T cells sorted from blood. Subset: CD45RA-negative fraction. CDR3 coding DNA: TGCGCCAGCAGCCAAGAGAACCATCGATACGAGCAGTACTTC. Encoded protein: CASSQENHRYEQYF.